The subject of this entry is one T cell receptor beta chain. V gave up 6 bases and J gave up 2 bases; unmatched junction bases: 6. The CDR3 contains 14 residues. CDR1 is SGHDT, CDR2 YYEEEE, per germline. This record comes from a study of blood T cell repertoires in COVID-19. In the source study's methods: Reference gene primer amplification gave estimated nucleated cell counts. Sequencing used immunoSEQ multiplex PCR; TCRdb keeps in-frame clones, though not all of them. Clone size and the V and J calls come from that table; the DNA yielded D and trimming. Here the sample spans roughly 140,000 clones, around 80% being singletons.

Sequenced sample: peripheral blood. This rearrangement joins TRBV5-6 to TRBJ2-3; 7 positions match TRBD2. This TCR derives from a woman between 55 and 75 years old with acute or convalescent COVID-19. The DNA for the CDR3 is TGTGCCAGCACTTCAGGGACTAACACAGATACGCAGTATTTT. Translating it yields CASTSGTNTDTQYF.